The 12 T cell receptor beta chains in this list originate from one sample, sequenced in a study of T cell repertoires in cytomegalovirus infection. TCRdb called the reads again in MiXCR, with one record for every CDR3 protein. The profile covers under 500,000 distinct CDR3 sequences, with about two fifths appearing a single time and about 45% taken by the ten largest. These receptors lack a known antigen. This specimen was cultured PBMCs, taken from culture after CMV antigen stimulation. These receptors all come from a human donor in good health (CMV status not recorded). Some clones in this sample may be carry-over from other donors' samples.

Details on this clonotype: It may be a read error: a sequence one base away is much more abundant. The chain is built from TRBV11-2 and TRBJ2-3; TRBD2 aligns across 10 bases. V gave up 4 bases and J gave up 1 base; unmatched junction bases: 2. The germline gives CDR1 SGHAT, CDR2 FQNNGV. The length of the CDR3 is 15 residues. The CDR3, as DNA: TGTGCCAGCAGCTACGGACTAGCGGGCACAGATACGCAGTATTTT. Its protein product is CASSYGLAGTDTQYF. Full variable domain (remainder filled in from reference TRBV11-2 and TRBJ2-3): EAGVAQSPRYKIIEKRQSVAFWCNPISGHATLYWYQQILGQGPKLLIQFQNNGVVDDSQLPKDRFSAERLKGVDSTLKIQPAKLEDSAVYLCASSYGLAGTDTQYFGPGTRLTVL.

This clonotype occurred a few times. This sequence joins TRBV20-1 and TRBJ2-5; TRBD1 matches at 7 bases. Per the germline V gene, CDR1 is DFQATT and CDR2 is SNEGSKA (reference sequence). The ends lost 3 bases at V and 4 bases at J; junction bases unmatched: 2. The CDR3 has 12 amino acids. This chain's CDR3 is CSARRQGETQYF. Written as DNA, the CDR3 is TGCAGTGCTAGGAGACAGGGAGAGACCCAGTACTTC.

This clonotype was counted between two and nine times. The CDR3: CAISDPGTSGGPSSYNEQFF. The DNA of the CDR3 is TGTGCCATCAGCGACCCTGGGACTAGCGGGGGACCCAGCTCCTACAATGAGCAGTTCTTC. The gene calls are TRBV10-3 and TRBJ2-1, with 14 positions matching TRBD2. This CDR3 contains 20 residues. The V segment lost 6 bases and the J segment 0 bases; nucleotides outside the gene matches: 13. Germline CDR1 reads ENHRY; CDR2 reads SYGVKD.

This sequence joins TRBV4-3 and TRBJ2-7; D may be TRBD2 (5 bases). Trimming took off 4 bases at V and 4 bases at J, with 14 bases between the two ends. There are 14 residues in the CDR3. From germline, CDR1 is LGHNA and CDR2 YSLEER. The CDR3 sequence is CASSLKLGPYEQYF. CDR3 DNA: TGCGCCAGCAGCCTTAAACTAGGTCCATACGAGCAGTACTTC.

The chain joins TRBV6-5 to TRBJ2-7, with TRBD1 matching over 7 bases. Looked up from germline, CDR1 is MNHEY and CDR2 is SVGAGI. V trimming: 2 bases; J trimming: 3 bases; junction bases outside the gene matches: 7. The CDR3 is 15 residues long. The CDR3 DNA reads TGTGCCAGCAGTTACGGCGGATCAGGGGGCTACGAGCAGTACTTC. Residues: CASSYGGSGGYEQYF.

This rearrangement joins TRBV24-1 to TRBJ2-3; the D is unclear. CDR3 size: 13 residues. Germline CDR1 is KGHDR and CDR2 is SFDVKD. Trimming pared 8 bases from V and 0 bases from J, leaving 8 bases between. In nucleotides, the CDR3 is TGTGCCACCACTTCTCCGAGCACAGATACGCAGTATTTT. This codes for CATTSPSTDTQYF.

The V call is TRBV20-1, the J call TRBJ1-5, with D unresolved. This CDR3 comprises 12 residues. Trimming removed 5 bases from V and 7 bases from J, with 12 bases in between. Germline-derived CDR1 and CDR2 are DFQATT and SNEGSKA (reference sequence). CDR3 DNA: TGCAGTGCTGTAATGGGTTGGCAGCCCCAGCATTTT. Translated: CSAVMGWQPQHF.

The chain employs TRBV28 and TRBJ1-2; maybe TRBD1 (6 bases). CDR3 size: 14 residues. The germline V gene encodes CDR1 MDHEN and CDR2 SYDVKM. V was clipped by 7 bases and J by 14 bases, with 26 bases between them. The CDR3 loop is CASNIGGAGDRRTF. DNA for the CDR3: TGTGCCAGCAACATCGGAGGGGCAGGGGATCGAAGGACCTTC.

This clonotype has more than one count but fewer than ten. V is TRBV7-9 and J is TRBJ2-7, with 7 bases aligning to TRBD2. Trimming took 2 bases from V and 2 from J; bases not matched to a gene: 3. Germline CDR1 SEHNR, CDR2 FQNEAQ (reference sequence). The CDR3 loop spans 14 amino acids. The CDR3 region is CASSLNAGAYEQYF. The CDR3, as DNA: TGTGCCAGCAGCTTAAACGCGGGAGCCTACGAGCAGTACTTC.

This chain links TRBV7-2 with TRBJ1-5; no clear D gene. Germline CDR1 is SGHTA and CDR2 is FQGNSA. V was clipped by 0 bases and J by 5 bases, with 14 bases between them. The CDR3 has 16 residues. CDR3 amino acids: CASSLAQGRSDQPQHF. The CDR3 nucleotides read TGTGCCAGCAGCTTAGCGCAAGGCCGCAGCGATCAGCCCCAGCATTTT.

J is TRBJ2-1 and V is TRBV24-1; D call uncertain. The CDR3 is made up of 15 amino acids. Germline values: CDR1 KGHDR, CDR2 SFDVKD. V gave up 3 bases and J gave up 0 bases, with 8 bases separating them. The CDR3 loop reads CATSDRADSYNEQFF. Written as DNA, the CDR3 is TGTGCCACCAGTGATCGGGCGGACTCCTACAATGAGCAGTTCTTC.

The CDR3 DNA reads TGTGCCAGCAGCTCCACCCGCGGACATACCACCCAGTACTTC. Translation: CASSSTRGHTTQYF. The chain is built from TRBV7-3 and TRBJ2-5; D perhaps matches TRBD1 (5 bases). Between the trimmed V and J ends, which lost 4 bases and 8 bases, there was a span of 17 bases. CDR3 length equals 14 residues. Germline-derived CDR1 and CDR2 are SGHTA and FQGTGA.